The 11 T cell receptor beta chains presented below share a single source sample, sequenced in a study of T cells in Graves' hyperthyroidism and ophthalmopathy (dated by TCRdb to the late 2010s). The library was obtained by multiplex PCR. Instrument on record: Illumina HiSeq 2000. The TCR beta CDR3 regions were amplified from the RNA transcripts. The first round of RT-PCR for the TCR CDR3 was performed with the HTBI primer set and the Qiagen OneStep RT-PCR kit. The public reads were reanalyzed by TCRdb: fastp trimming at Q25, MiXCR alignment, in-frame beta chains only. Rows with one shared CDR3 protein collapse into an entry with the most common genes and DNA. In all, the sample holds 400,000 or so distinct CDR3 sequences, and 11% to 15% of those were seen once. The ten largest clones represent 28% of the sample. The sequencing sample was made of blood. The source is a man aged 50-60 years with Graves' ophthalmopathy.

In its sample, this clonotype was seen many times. The CDR3 nucleotides are TGTGCCAGCAGCTTAGAGGGTAACTTGAACACTGAAGCTTTCTTT. This codes for CASSLEGNLNTEAFF. The V call is TRBV7-9, the J call TRBJ1-1; no clear D gene. V lost 1 base to trimming and J lost 0 bases, with 9 bases between them. The CDR3 consists of 15 residues. Germline CDR1 and CDR2: SEHNR and FQNEAQ (reference sequence).

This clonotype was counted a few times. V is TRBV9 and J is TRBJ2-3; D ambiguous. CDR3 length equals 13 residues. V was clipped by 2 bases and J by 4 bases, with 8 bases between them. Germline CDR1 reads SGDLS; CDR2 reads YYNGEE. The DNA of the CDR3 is TGTGCCAGCAGCGTCGCCGCGGCAGATACGCAGTATTTT. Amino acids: CASSVAAADTQYF. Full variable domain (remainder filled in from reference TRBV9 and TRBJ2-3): DSGVTQTPKHLITATGQRVTLRCSPRSGDLSVYWYQQSLDQGLQFLIQYYNGEERAKGNILERFSAQQFPDLHSELNLSSLELGDSALYFCASSVAAADTQYFGPGTRLTVL.

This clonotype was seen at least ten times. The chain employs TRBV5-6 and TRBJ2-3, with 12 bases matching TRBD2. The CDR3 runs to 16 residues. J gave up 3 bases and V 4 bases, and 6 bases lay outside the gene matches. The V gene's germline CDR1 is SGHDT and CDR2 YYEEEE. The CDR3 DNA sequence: TGTGCCAGCAGCCTCCTAGCGGGAGGGCGTACAGATACGCAGTATTTT. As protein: CASSLLAGGRTDTQYF.

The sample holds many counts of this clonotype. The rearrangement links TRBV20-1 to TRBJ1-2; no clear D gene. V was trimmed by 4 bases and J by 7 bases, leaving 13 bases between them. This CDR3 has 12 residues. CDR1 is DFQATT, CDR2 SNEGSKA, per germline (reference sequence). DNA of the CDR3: TGCAGTGCTATTATAAGTACCGGTGGCTACACCTTC. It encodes CSAIISTGGYTF.

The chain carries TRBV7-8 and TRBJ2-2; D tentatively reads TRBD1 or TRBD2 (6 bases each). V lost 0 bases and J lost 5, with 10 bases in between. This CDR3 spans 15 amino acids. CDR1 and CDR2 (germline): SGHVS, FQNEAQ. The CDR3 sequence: CASSLARGGTGELFF. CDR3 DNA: TGTGCCAGCAGCTTAGCCAGGGGAGGAACCGGGGAGCTGTTTTTT.

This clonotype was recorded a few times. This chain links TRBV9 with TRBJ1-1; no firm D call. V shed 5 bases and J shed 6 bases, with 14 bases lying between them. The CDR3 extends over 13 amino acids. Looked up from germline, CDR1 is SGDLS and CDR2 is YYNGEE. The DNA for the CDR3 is TGTGCCAGCAGAAAGGTGGGCCAGGCTGAAGCTTTCTTT. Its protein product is CASRKVGQAEAFF. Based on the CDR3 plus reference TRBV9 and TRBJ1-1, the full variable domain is DSGVTQTPKHLITATGQRVTLRCSPRSGDLSVYWYQQSLDQGLQFLIQYYNGEERAKGNILERFSAQQFPDLHSELNLSSLELGDSALYFCASRKVGQAEAFFGQGTRLTVV.

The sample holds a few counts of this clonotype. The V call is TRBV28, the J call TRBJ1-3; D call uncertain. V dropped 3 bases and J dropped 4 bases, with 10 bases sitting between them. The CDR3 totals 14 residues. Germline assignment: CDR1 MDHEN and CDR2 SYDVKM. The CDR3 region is CASSFRTAGNTIYF. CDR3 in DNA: TGTGCCAGCAGTTTTAGGACGGCAGGAAACACCATATATTTT. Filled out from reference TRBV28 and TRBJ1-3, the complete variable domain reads DVKVTQSSRYLVKRTGEKVFLECVQDMDHENMFWYRQDPGLGLRLIYFSYDVKMKEKGDIPEGYSVSREKKERFSLILESASTNQTSMYLCASSFRTAGNTIYFGEGSWLTVV.

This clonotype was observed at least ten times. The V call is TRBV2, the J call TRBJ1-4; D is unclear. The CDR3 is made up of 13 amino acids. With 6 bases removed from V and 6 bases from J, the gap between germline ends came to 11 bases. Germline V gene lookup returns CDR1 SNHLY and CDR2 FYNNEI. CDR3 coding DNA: TGTGCCAGCAGGGCGGTGGCCGATGAAAAACTGTTTTTT. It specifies CASRAVADEKLFF.

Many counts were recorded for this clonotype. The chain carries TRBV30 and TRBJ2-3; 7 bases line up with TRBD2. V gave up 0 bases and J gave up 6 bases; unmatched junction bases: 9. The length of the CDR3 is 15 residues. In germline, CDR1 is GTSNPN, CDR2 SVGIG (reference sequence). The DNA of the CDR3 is TGTGCCTGGAGTGTGTATGGGAGGGCCCGTGATACGCAGTATTTT. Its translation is CAWSVYGRARDTQYF.

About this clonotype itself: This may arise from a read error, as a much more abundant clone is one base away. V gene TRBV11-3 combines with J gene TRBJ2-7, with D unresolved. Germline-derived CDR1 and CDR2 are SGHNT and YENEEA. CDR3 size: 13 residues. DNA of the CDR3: TGTGCCAGCAGCTTTTCGGGCCTCTACGAGCAGTGCTTC. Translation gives CASSFSGLYEQCF.

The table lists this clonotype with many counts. The CDR3 sequence: CASSIGRLASGELFF. CDR3 nucleotide sequence: TGTGCCAGTAGTATAGGAAGACTAGCGAGCGGGGAGCTGTTTTTT. The chain is built from TRBV19 and TRBJ2-2, with 8 positions matching TRBD2. Germline CDR1 is LNHDA and CDR2 is SQIVND (reference sequence). Unmatched junction bases numbered 5, after V lost 1 base and J lost 7 bases. The CDR3 sequence is 15 residues long.